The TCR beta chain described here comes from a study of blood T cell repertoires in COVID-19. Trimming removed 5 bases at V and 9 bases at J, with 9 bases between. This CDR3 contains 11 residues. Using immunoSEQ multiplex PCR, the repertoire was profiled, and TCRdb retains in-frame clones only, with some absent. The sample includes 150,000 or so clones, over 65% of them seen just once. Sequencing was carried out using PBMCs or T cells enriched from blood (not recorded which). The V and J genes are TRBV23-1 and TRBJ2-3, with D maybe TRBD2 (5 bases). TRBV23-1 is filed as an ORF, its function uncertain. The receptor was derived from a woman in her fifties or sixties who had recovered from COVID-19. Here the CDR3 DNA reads TGCGCCAGCAGTACCTCGGGAACGCAGTATTTT. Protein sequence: CASSTSGTQYF.